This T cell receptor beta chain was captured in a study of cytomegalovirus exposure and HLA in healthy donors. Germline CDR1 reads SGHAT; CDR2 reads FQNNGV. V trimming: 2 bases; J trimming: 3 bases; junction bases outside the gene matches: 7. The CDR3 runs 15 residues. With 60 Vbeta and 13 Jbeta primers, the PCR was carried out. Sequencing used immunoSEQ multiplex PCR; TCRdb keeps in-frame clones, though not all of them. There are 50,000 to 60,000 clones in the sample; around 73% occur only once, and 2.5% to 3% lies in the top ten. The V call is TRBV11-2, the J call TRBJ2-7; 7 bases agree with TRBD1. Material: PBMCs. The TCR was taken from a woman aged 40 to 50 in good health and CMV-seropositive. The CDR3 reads CASSLSWAGGYEQYF. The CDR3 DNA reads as TGTGCCAGCAGCTTAAGTTGGGCAGGGGGCTACGAGCAGTACTTC. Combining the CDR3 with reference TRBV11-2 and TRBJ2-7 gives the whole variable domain EAGVAQSPRYKIIEKRQSVAFWCNPISGHATLYWYQQILGQGPKLLIQFQNNGVVDDSQLPKDRFSAERLKGVDSTLKIQPAKLEDSAVYLCASSLSWAGGYEQYFGPGTRLTVT.